The text below deals with one T cell receptor beta chain. Its antigen remains undetermined. No much larger clone is present one base from it, and per-base qualities are unavailable. Counted from cysteine to phenylalanine, this CDR3 has 15 amino acids. Solely the CDR3 DNA is kept, with 45 bases framed from the first base. V is clipped by 6 bases and J by 5 bases, and the sequence between their germline boundaries is 18 bases long. From a lookup of the germline V gene (reference sequence), CDR1 and CDR2 are MNHNY and SVGAGI. Library creation used the immunoSEQ multiplex PCR assay. The original methods were these. A statistical classification framework was built to diagnose cytomegalovirus status from the catalog of TCR beta chain sequences. This immuneACCESS table, as held by TCRdb, lists in-frame sequences with V and J called but not all clones. Of the missing ones, under half trace to an unresolved V gene in checked studies; the others have no known cause. That table furnishes V, J and clone size, whereas the DNA furnished D and trimming. In all, the sample holds over 100,000 clones, and roughly 87% of those were seen once. The ten top clones hold 1% to 1.5% of the sample.

This specimen comes from a study of cytomegalovirus exposure and HLA in healthy donors listed by TCRdb under 2017. For context, the study as a whole: According to a later analysis, the 100 to 150 validation repertoires were produced on the same platform as the approximately 620 repertoires of the first cohort. Besides the first cohort of 666 subjects, a separate validation cohort made up of over 100 different subjects was used. High-throughput TCR immunosequencing, statistical association of individual TCRs with disease status, and machine learning were combined to predict cytomegalovirus infection status. The aim of the study was to test whether cataloging public T cell receptors could identify signatures of past pathogen exposure. The study at large found these results: In vitro tests confirmed that a few of the cytomegalovirus-associated TCR beta chains recognize cytomegalovirus antigens. The classifier was reported to diagnose cytomegalovirus status with high specificity and sensitivity in both the original and validation cohorts. According to the authors, the approach could potentially be generalized to other disease states and immunological phenotypes. The study listed around 160 TCR beta chains as associated with cytomegalovirus. Most TCR sequences were observed very rarely across donors, whereas some public TCRs were present in many individuals. The validation cohort had no HLA typing available for a later analysis, so co-occurrence within that cohort was assessed over all 120 or so repertoires. In a later analysis, TCRs clustered in the first cohort were found to also tend to co-occur in the approximately 120 validation repertoires, with around 94% of cluster scores above 0.

Separate from the roughly 700-subject first cohort, the validation cohort of over 90 subjects was the group to which the donors belonged. The receptor was derived from a young woman in good health and CMV-seronegative. Sequencing was carried out using PBMCs. The rearrangement joined TRBV6-6 to TRBJ2-3; a weak D assignment points to TRBD2 (6 bases agree). The nucleotides are TGTGCCAGCAGGGCGCGCGGGACCATCGGAGATACGCAGTATTTT. This translates into CASRARGTIGDTQYF.